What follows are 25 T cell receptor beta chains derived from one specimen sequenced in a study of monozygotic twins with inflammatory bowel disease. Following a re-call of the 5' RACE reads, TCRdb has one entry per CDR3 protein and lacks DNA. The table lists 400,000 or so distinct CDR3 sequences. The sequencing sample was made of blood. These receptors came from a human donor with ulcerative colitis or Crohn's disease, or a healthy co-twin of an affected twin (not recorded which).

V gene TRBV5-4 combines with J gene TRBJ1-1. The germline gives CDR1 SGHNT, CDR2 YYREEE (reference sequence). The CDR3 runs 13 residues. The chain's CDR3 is CASSWRQGTEAFF.

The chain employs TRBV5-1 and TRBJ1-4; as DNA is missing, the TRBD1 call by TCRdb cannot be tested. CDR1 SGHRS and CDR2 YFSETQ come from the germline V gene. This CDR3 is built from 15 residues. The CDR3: CASSWIGVSNEKLFF.

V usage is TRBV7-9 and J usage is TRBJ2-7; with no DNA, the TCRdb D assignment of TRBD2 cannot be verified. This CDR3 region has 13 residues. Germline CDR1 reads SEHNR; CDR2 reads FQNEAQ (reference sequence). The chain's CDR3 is CASSGRGVYEQYF.

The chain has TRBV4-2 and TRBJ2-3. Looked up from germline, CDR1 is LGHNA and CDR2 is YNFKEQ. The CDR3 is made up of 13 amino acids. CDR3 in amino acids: CASSQVVSDTQYF.

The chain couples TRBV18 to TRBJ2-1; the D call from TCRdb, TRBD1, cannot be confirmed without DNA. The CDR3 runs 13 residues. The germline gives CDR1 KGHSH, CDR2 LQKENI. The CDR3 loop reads CASSPGTAIEQFF.

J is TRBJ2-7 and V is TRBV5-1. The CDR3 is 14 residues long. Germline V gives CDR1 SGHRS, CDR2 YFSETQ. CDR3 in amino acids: CASSLERTVHEQYF. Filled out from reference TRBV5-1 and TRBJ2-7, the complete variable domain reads KAGVTQTPRYLIKTRGQQVTLSCSPISGHRSVSWYQQTPGQGLQFLFEYFSETQRNKGNFPGRFSGRQFSNSRSEMNVSTLELGDSALYLCASSLERTVHEQYFGPGTRLTVT.

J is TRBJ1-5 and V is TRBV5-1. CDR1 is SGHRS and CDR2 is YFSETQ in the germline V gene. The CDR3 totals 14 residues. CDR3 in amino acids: CASSFDGINQPQHF.

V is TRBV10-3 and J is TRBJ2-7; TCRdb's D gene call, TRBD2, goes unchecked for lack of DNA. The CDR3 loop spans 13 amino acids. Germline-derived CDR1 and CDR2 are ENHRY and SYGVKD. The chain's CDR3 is CAISDMGGYEQYF.

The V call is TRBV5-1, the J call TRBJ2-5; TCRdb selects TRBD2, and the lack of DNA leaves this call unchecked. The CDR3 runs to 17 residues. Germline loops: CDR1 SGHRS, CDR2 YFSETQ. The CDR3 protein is CASSPDSSGGNGETQYF.

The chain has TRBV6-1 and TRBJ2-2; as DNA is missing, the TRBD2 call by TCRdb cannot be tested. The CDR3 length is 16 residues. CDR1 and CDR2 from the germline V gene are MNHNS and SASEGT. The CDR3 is CASTLVGELAGGELFF.

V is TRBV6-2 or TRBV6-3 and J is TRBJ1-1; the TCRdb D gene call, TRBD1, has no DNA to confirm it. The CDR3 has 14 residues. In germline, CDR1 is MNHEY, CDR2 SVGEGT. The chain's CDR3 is CASRPTKTGPKAFF.

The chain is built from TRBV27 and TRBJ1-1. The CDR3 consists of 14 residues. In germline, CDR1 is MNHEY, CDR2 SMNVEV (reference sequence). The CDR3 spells CASSTSLANTEAFF.

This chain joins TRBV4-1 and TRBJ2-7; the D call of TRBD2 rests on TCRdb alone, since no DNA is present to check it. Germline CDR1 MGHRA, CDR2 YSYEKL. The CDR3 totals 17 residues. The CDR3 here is CASSYEEGTSGAYEQYF.

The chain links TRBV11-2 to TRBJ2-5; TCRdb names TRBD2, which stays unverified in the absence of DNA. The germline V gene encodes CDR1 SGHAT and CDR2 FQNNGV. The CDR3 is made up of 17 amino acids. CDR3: CASSLDSALNSLKTQYF.

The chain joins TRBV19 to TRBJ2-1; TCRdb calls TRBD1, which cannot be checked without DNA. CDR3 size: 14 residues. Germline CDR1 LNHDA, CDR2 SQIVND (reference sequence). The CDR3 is CASSIRGSYNEQFF.

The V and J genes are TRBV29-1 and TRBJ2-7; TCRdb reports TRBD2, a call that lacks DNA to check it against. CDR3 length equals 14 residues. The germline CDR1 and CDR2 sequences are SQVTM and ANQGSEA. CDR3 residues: CSVEPTSGRAEQYF.

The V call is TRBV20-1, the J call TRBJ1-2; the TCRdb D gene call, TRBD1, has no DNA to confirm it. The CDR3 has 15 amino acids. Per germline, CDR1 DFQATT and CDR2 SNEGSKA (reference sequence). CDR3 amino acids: CSAPSSGAANYGYTF.

This CDR3 is CASSVAGSNTGELFF. The rearrangement links TRBV9 to TRBJ2-2. Per the germline V gene, CDR1 is SGDLS and CDR2 is YYNGEE. The CDR3 has 15 residues.

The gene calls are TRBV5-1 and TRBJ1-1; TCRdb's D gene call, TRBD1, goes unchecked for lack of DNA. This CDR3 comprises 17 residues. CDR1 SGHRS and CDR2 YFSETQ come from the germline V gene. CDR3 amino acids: CASSLAAGTGSNTEAFF.

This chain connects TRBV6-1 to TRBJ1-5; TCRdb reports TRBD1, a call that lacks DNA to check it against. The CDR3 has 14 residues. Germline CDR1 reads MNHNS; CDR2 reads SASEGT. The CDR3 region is CASSPDGFNQPQHF.

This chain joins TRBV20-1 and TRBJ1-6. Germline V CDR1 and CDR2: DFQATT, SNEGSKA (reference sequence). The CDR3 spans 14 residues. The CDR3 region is CSAPGPSYNSPLHF.

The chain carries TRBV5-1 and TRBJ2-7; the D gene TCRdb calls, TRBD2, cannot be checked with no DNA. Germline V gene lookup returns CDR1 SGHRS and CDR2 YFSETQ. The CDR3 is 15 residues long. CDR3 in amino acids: CASSTGKRGGGEQYF.

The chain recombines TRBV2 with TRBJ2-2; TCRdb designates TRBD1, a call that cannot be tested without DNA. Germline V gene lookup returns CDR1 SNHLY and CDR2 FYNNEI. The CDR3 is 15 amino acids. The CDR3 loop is CASSATDSFTGELFF.

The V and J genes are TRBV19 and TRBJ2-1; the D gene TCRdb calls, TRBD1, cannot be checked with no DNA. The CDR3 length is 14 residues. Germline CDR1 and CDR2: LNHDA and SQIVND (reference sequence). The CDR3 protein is CASSTPGSFNEQFF. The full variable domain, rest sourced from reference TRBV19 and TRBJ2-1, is DGGITQSPKYLFRKEGQNVTLSCEQNLNHDAMYWYRQDPGQGLRLIYYSQIVNDFQKGDIAEGYSVSREKKESFPLTVTSAQKNPTAFYLCASSTPGSFNEQFFGPGTRLTVL.

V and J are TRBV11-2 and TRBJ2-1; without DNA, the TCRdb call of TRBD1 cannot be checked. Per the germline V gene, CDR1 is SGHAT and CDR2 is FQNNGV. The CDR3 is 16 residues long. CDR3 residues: CASSSSMGVSYNEQFF.